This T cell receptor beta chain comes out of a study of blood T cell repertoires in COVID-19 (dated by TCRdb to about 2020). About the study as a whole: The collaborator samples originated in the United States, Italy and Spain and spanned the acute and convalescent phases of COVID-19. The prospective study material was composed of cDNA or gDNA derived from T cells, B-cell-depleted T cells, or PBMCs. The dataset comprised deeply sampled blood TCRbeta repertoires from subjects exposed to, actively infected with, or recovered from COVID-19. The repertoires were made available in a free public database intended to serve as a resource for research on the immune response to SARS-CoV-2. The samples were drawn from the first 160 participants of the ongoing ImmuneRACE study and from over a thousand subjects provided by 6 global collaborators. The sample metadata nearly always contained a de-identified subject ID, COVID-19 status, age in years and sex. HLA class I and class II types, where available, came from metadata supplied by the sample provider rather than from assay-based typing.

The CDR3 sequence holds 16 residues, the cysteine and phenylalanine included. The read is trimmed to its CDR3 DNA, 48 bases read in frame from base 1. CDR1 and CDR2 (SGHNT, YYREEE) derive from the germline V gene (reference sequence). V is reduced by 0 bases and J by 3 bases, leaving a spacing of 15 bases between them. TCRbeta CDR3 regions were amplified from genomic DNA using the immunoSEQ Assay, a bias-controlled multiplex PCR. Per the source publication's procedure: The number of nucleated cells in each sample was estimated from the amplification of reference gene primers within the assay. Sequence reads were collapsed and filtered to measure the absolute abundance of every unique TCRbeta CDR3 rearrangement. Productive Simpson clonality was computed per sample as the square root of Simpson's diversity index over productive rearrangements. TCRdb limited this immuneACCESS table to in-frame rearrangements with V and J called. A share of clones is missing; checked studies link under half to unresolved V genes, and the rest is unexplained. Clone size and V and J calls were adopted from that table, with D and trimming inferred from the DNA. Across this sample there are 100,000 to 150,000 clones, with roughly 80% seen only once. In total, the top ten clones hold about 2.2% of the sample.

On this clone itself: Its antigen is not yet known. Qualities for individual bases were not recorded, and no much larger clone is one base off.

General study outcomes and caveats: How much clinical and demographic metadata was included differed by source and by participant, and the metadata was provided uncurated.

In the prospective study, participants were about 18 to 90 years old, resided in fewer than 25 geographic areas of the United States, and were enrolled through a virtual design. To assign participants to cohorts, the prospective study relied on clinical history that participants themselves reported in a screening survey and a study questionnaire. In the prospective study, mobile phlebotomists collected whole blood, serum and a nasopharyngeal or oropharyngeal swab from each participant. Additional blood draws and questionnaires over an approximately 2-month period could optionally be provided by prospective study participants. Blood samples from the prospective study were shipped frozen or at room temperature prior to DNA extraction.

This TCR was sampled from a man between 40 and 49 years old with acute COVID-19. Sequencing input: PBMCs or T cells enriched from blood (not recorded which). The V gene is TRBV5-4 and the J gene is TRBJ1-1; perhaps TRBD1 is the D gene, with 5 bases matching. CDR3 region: CASSLGGRGEDTEAFF. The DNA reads TGTGCCAGCAGCTTGGGGGGACGCGGGGAGGACACTGAAGCTTTCTTT. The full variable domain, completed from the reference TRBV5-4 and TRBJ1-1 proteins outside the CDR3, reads ETGVTQSPTHLIKTRGQQVTLRCSSQSGHNTVSWYQQALGQGPQFIFQYYREEENGRGNFPPRFSGLQFPNYSSELNVNALELDDSALYLCASSLGGRGEDTEAFFGQGTRLTVV.